Shown below are 8 T cell receptor beta chains from a single sample sequenced in a study of blood T cell repertoires in COVID-19. Profiling relied on immunoSEQ multiplex PCR, and the TCRdb table lists in-frame clones only, not all of them. This table has around 210,000 clones, about 80% appearing once. The sequencing input was peripheral blood. These receptors all stem from a woman aged 80 or older with COVID-19, enrolled during active disease.

The V gene is TRBV11-2, the J gene TRBJ2-3; D might be TRBD1 (5 bases). Per the germline V gene, CDR1 is SGHAT and CDR2 is FQNNGV. V dropped 5 bases and J dropped 5 bases, with 8 bases sitting between them. CDR3 length equals 12 residues. The DNA of the CDR3 is TGTGCCAGCAGCGCAGACAGAGATACGCAGTATTTT. This gives the protein CASSADRDTQYF.

This clone appeared once. V and J are TRBV10-3 and TRBJ2-2; a weak D match, TRBD1 (7 bases). The CDR3 totals 16 residues. The germline V gene has CDR1 ENHRY and CDR2 SYGVKD. Trimming took off 4 bases at V and 0 bases at J, with 12 bases between the two ends. The CDR3 DNA follows: TGTGCCATCAGTGTCGCGGGGACAGCGAACACCGGGGAGCTGTTTTTT. Translation: CAISVAGTANTGELFF.

The rearrangement joins TRBV11-2 to TRBJ1-2; 7 bases map to TRBD1. Trimming took 1 base from V and 5 from J; bases not matched to a gene: 1. Germline V gene sequence: CDR1 SGHAT, CDR2 FQNNGV. This CDR3 contains 13 residues. CDR3 DNA sequence: TGTGCCAGCAGCTTAGTGACAGGGTATGGCTACACCTTC. Residues: CASSLVTGYGYTF. Based on the CDR3 plus reference TRBV11-2 and TRBJ1-2, the full variable domain is EAGVAQSPRYKIIEKRQSVAFWCNPISGHATLYWYQQILGQGPKLLIQFQNNGVVDDSQLPKDRFSAERLKGVDSTLKIQPAKLEDSAVYLCASSLVTGYGYTFGSGTRLTVV.

This clone was counted once. The chain carries TRBV4-1 and TRBJ2-1; unclear D gene. The CDR3 has 15 amino acids. Germline V CDR1 and CDR2: MGHRA, YSYEKL. Trimming took 0 bases from V and 7 from J, leaving 13 bases between them. CDR3 in DNA: TGCGCCAGCAGCCAAGAAGCTCCCGTCCCTAATGAGCAGTTCTTC. Its protein is CASSQEAPVPNEQFF.

The chain carries TRBV7-9 and TRBJ1-5; possible D gene TRBD1, 5 bases. Trimming cost V 2 bases and J 1 base, with 9 bases left between them. The CDR3 runs to 15 residues. Germline values: CDR1 SEHNR, CDR2 FQNEAQ (reference sequence). The CDR3 sequence: CASSLSGISNQPQHF. CDR3 in DNA: TGTGCCAGCAGCTTATCAGGGATCAGCAATCAGCCCCAGCATTTT.

This clone was found once. V and J are TRBV2 and TRBJ2-1; the match to TRBD2 covers 12 bases. Germline CDR1 reads SNHLY; CDR2 reads FYNNEI. V trimming: 6 bases; J trimming: 9 bases; junction bases outside the gene matches: 9. CDR3 length equals 15 residues. In DNA, the CDR3 is TGTGCCAGCAGCGAGCGACTAGCGGGAGCGGGTGAGCAGTTCTTC. Amino acids: CASSERLAGAGEQFF.

The rearrangement uses TRBV18 and TRBJ2-7; TRBD1 is a possible D gene (6 bases). This CDR3 region has 14 residues. Germline values: CDR1 KGHSH, CDR2 LQKENI. V shed 4 bases and J shed 6 bases, with 16 bases lying between them. CDR3 loop: CASSRVPQGGEQYF. In nucleotides, the CDR3 is TGTGCCAGCTCACGGGTCCCACAGGGTGGCGAGCAGTACTTC.

The rearrangement joins TRBV5-8 to TRBJ2-2; 9 bases line up with TRBD2. The germline V gene encodes CDR1 SGHTS and CDR2 YDEGEE. V gave up 0 bases and J gave up 4 bases; unmatched junction bases: 13. The CDR3 totals 19 residues. The CDR3 region is CASSLVSAGGPRGTGELFF. The CDR3 DNA is TGTGCCAGCAGCTTGGTTTCTGCGGGGGGGCCGCGGGGCACCGGGGAGCTGTTTTTT. The full variable domain, in which reference TRBV5-8 and TRBJ2-2 provide the parts outside the CDR3, is EAGVTQSPTHLIKTRGQQATLRCSPISGHTSVYWYQQALGLGLQFLLWYDEGEERNRGNFPPRFSGRQFPNYSSELNVNALELEDSALYLCASSLVSAGGPRGTGELFFGEGSRLTVL.